This T cell receptor (beta chain) was recovered during a study of cytomegalovirus exposure and HLA in healthy donors (dated by TCRdb to the late 2010s). For the wider study: A later analysis indicated that the 95 to 150 validation repertoires were generated on the platform also employed for the 700 or so repertoires of the first cohort. In addition to the first cohort of roughly 670 subjects, a separate validation cohort of under 150 different subjects was used. To predict cytomegalovirus infection status, the study brought together high-throughput TCR immunosequencing, statistical association of individual TCRs with disease status, and machine learning. The study was designed to test whether signatures of past pathogen exposure could be identified by cataloging public T cell receptors. The paper's findings and limits, for the study overall: The study listed 164 TCR beta chains as associated with cytomegalovirus. Of the cluster scores, around 95% were above 0 in a later analysis, which found that TCRs clustered in the first cohort also tended to co-occur in the 120 validation repertoires. According to the authors, the approach could potentially be generalized to other disease states and immunological phenotypes. A later analysis had no HLA typing for the validation cohort, so co-occurrence there was scored across all 120 or so repertoires. Most TCR sequences were seen in very few donors, while some public TCRs were found in many individuals. Three of the identified cytomegalovirus-associated TCR beta chains were confirmed in vitro to be specific for cytomegalovirus antigens. In both the original and validation cohorts, the classifier was reported to diagnose cytomegalovirus status with high specificity and sensitivity.

The CDR3 holds 18 amino acids from the cysteine to the phenylalanine. The retained sequence is limited to the CDR3, 54 bases, with the frame set at the first base. As encoded in the germline V gene, CDR1 is SGHRS while CDR2 is YFSETQ. Clipping removes 0 bases from V and 4 bases from J, with 14 as the unmatched junction base count. Separate from the approximately 670-subject first cohort, the validation cohort of roughly 110 subjects was the group to which the donors belonged. As regards this clone: This clone's antigen is unknown. No base quality values were provided; no much bigger clone lies one nucleotide off.

The protocol used for the library was the immunoSEQ multiplex PCR assay. The published analysis was carried out like this. A statistical classification framework was built to diagnose cytomegalovirus status from the catalog of TCR beta chain sequences. Held by TCRdb, this immuneACCESS table contains in-frame sequences only and omits some clones. Under half of the omission traces to an unresolved V gene where checked; the cause of the rest is unknown. That table gives V, J and clone size, and the DNA gave D and trimming. The sample data list 110,000 to 150,000 clones, and more than 85% of these were observed just once. Jointly, the top ten make up about 0.65% of the sample.

The V gene is TRBV5-1 and the J gene is TRBJ2-5; 8 bases in the junction line up with TRBD2. The TCR comes from a man aged 18 to 30 in good health and CMV-seronegative. The sequenced sample was PBMCs. The CDR3 loop reads CASSLDSGGGTVGETQYF. Here is the DNA: TGCGCCAGCAGCTTGGATTCCGGCGGGGGGACGGTTGGAGAGACCCAGTACTTC.